The rows below give T cell receptor beta chains drawn from one sample of a study of cytomegalovirus exposure and HLA in healthy donors. Here immunoSEQ multiplex PCR was the method, and the copy in TCRdb shows in-frame clones only, minus some. The sample shows a few hundred thousand clones, approximately 79% of them seen only once. The sequenced material came from PBMCs. These receptors originate from a girl aged 2-15 years in good health and CMV-seronegative. CDR3s include the opening cysteine and the closing phenylalanine or tryptophan. Fields, in order: D gene, J gene, clone size, V gene, CDR3 DNA, CDR3 protein. A D gene is named only where the DNA matches it firmly. For some rows the clone size is stated as once, few or many, or as a class when expanded; others skip it.

.	TRBJ1-1	.	TRBV29-1	TGCAGCGTTGCAGCACTTCTTGGGGGCGAAGCTTTCTTT	CSVAALLGGEAFF
TRBD2	TRBJ2-3	.	TRBV4-1	TGCGCCAGCAGCCAAGAATGGCGGGAGGCAGATACGCAGTATTTT	CASSQEWREADTQYF
TRBD1	TRBJ2-7	.	TRBV6-1	TGTGCCAGCAGTGAAGCGGGCCAGGGGGCGGCCGAGCAGTACTTC	CASSEAGQGAAEQYF
.	TRBJ2-5	.	TRBV4-1	TGCGCCAGCTCAACAGGACCTAGCCAAGAGACCCAGTACTTC	CASSTGPSQETQYF
TRBD2	TRBJ2-5	once	TRBV29-1	TGCAGCGTTGAAGATCCTGCTAGCGGAGGAGAGCAGTACTTC	CSVEDPASGGEQYF
.	TRBJ1-3	.	TRBV5-6	TGTGCCAGCAGCTTGACGGGTAGGGCAGGGCCTATCTCTGGAAACACCATATATTTT	CASSLTGRAGPISGNTIYF
TRBD1	TRBJ1-3	.	TRBV18	TGTGCCAGCTCACCACAGGGACAGGCCTCTGGAAACACCATATATTTT	CASSPQGQASGNTIYF
TRBD2	TRBJ2-2	.	TRBV25-1	TGTGCCAGCAGTGACCCAAGACTAGCGGGCACCGGGGAGCTGTTTTTT	CASSDPRLAGTGELFF
TRBD1	TRBJ1-1	.	TRBV6-1	TGTGCCAGCGGTACTCGGACAGGGGGGAACACTGAAGCTTTCTTT	CASGTRTGGNTEAFF
.	TRBJ1-3	.	TRBV5-1	TGCGCCAGCAGCTCCGAACAGGGACTATATGCTGGAAACACCATATATTTT	CASSSEQGLYAGNTIYF
.	TRBJ2-6	.	TRBV7-3	TGTGCCAGCAGCTTCAGCGGGTCTGGGGCCAACGTCCTGACTTTC	CASSFSGSGANVLTF
.	TRBJ2-3	.	TRBV15	TGTGCCACCAGTCTGGGGAGTACTAGCACAGATACGCAGTATTTT	CATSLGSTSTDTQYF
.	TRBJ1-2	.	TRBV7-9	TGTGCCAGCAGCTTAGAACAACAGGCCTCCTATGGCTACACCTTC	CASSLEQQASYGYTF
.	TRBJ1-3	.	TRBV5-1	TGCGCCAGCAGCTTGGATTCGGAGGGCTCTGGAAACACCATATATTTT	CASSLDSEGSGNTIYF
TRBD1	TRBJ1-1	few	TRBV5-6	TGTGCCAGCAGCTTATACAGGGGCCCCGGGGCTTTCTTT	CASSLYRGPGAFF
TRBD2	TRBJ2-7	.	TRBV6-5	TGTGCCAGCAGCGGGACTAGCGCCTACGAGCAGTACTTC	CASSGTSAYEQYF
.	TRBJ2-7	few	TRBV5-1	TGCGCCAGCAGCGGCGGTTTGATAGCGAGACCTCCATACGAGCAGTACTTC	CASSGGLIARPPYEQYF
.	TRBJ2-7	.	TRBV2	TGTGCCAGCAGTGATCGTATGGGCAGCTACGAGCAGTACTTC	CASSDRMGSYEQYF
.	TRBJ2-3	.	TRBV6-5	TGTGCCAGCAGTTTTCTGGCTTCCACAGATACGCAGTATTTT	CASSFLASTDTQYF
TRBD2	TRBJ2-1	.	TRBV5-1	TGCGCCAGCAGCTTGAGCCTAGCGGGAGACAATGAGCAGTTCTTC	CASSLSLAGDNEQFF
.	TRBJ2-5	.	TRBV11-2	TGTGCCAGCAGCCCAGACACTTTTCTGTACCAAGAGACCCAGTACTTC	CASSPDTFLYQETQYF
TRBD2	TRBJ2-7	.	TRBV5-4	TGTGCCAGCAGCCATAGCGGGGGGGCTAAGGGGTACGAGCAGTACTTC	CASSHSGGAKGYEQYF
.	TRBJ1-2	.	TRBV27	TGTGCCAGCAGTTTATCCCGCCCACGGGGGGCGGTGGATGGCTACACCTTC	CASSLSRPRGAVDGYTF
TRBD1	TRBJ1-2	few	TRBV5-1	TGCGCCAGCAGCTCAGGGGGTGTTGGATATGGCTACACCTTC	CASSSGGVGYGYTF
.	TRBJ2-7	.	TRBV6-1	TGTGCCAGCACATTACCCACAGAGCCCTACGAGCAGTACTTC	CASTLPTEPYEQYF
.	TRBJ2-7	.	TRBV5-1	TGCGCCAGCAGCCCGAGGAAGGGGAAAAGGGCCTACGAGCAGTACTTC	CASSPRKGKRAYEQYF